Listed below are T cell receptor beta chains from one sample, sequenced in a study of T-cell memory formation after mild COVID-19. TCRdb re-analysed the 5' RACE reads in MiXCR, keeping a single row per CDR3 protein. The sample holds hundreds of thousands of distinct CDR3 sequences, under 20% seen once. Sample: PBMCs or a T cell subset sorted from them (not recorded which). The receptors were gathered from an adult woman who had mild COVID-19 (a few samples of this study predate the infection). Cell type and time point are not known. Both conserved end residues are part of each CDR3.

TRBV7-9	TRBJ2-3	CASSPFPSGADTQYF
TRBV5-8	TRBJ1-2	CASSPGQGPYGYTF
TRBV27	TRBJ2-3	CASSLNSGLSTDTQYF
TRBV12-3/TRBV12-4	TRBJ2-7	CASSPTWDYEQYF
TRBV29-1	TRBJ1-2	CSVVREGNYGYTF
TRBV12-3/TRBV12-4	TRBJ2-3	CASTEIASTDTQYF
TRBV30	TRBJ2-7	CAWSTNREYEQYF
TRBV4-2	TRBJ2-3	CASSQDRSLARGDTQYF
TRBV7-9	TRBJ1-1	CASSLALATGVNTEAFF
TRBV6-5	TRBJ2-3	CASSNPGRSTDTQYF
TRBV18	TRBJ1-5	CASSLAAVSNQPQHF
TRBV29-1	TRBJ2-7	CSVEKQGGYEQYF
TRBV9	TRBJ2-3	CASSVEAPSTDTQYF
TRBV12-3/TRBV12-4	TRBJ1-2	CASSPDWYGYTF
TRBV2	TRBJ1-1	CATGEQTLNTEAFF
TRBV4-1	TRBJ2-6	CASRGIAGTGANVLTF
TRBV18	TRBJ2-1	CASSPPLAGGPKALNEQFF
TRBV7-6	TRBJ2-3	CASRNSGRALGDTQYF
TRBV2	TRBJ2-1	CASKRAGGDNEQFF
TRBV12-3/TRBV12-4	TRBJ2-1	CASSFTGSINEQFF
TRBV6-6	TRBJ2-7	CASSSRERVSEQYF
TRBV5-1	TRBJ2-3	CASSWGTGQSTSTDTQYF
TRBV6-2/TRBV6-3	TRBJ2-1	CASSYPRGSYNEQFF
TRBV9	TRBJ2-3	CASSVSPRVDTQYF
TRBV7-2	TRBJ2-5	CASSLDRVAGGKETQYF
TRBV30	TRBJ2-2	CAYVPGQNTGELFF
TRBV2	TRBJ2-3	CASSLDRAGTDTQYF
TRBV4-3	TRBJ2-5	CASSQFGGLETQYF
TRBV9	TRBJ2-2	CASSVERGTNTGELFF
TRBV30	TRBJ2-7	CAWSGISSGRGYEQYF
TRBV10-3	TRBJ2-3	CAISVGLGGTDTQYF
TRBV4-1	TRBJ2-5	CASSQLAGQETQYF
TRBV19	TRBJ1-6	CASRVDSTRNSPLHF
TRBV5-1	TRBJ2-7	CASSFGGDYEQYF
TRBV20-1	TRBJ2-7	CSARETFGDSYEQYF
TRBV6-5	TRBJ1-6	CASSYAGQFILHF
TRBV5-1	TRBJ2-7	CASSLAQGGAYEQYF
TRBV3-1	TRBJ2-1	CASSQLGRKTGLQFF
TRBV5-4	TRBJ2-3	CASSPTSGLTDTQYF
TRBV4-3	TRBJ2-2	CASSQADRDTGELFF
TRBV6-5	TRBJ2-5	CASNQRGGRGTQYF
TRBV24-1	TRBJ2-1	CATSDPGTGAYNEQFF
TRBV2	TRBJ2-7	CASIRPSAHEQYF
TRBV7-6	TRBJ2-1	CASSLGAGSNEQFF
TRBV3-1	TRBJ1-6	CASHPGHGNSPLHF
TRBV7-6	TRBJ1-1	CASTRERPQGGTEAFF
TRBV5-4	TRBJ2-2	CASSLGQAYTGELFF
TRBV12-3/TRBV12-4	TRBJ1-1	CASTLQGWSTEAFF
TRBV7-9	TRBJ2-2	CASSLHRGTGELFF
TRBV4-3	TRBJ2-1	CASAPSGWNEQFF
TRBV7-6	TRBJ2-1	CASSLELVRDEQFF
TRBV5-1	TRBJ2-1	CASSLWGQIASGDNEQFF
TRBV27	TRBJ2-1	CASSPGTSGRSEQFF
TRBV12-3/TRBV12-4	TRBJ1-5	CASSDRNINQPQHF